What follows is one T cell receptor beta chain and its context. As yet, its antigen is unknown. The data are from a study of cytomegalovirus exposure and HLA in healthy donors. Study conclusions and caveats: TCR beta chains associated with HLA were, in a later analysis, more clonally expanded than equally common others. Later genetic work tied a missense DCLRE1C variant to beta-chain V and J trimming. It was taken for granted in presence/absence analyses that sequencing depth across donors was roughly uniform.

There were likely unrecorded immune exposures, though donors were nominally healthy when sampled. The PCR ran on 60 Vbeta and 13 Jbeta primers. Sequencing used immunoSEQ multiplex PCR; TCRdb keeps in-frame clones, though not all of them. The sample has 170,000 or so clones; roughly 78% are singletons. The germline CDR1 and CDR2 sequences are MNHEY and SMNVEV (reference sequence). Unmatched junction bases numbered 6, after V lost 7 bases and J lost 3 bases. The CDR3 totals 15 residues. This sequence originates from a woman in her forties or fifties in good health and CMV-seropositive. The J gene is TRBJ2-1, the V gene TRBV27, with 10 bases fitting TRBD2. Specimen: PBMCs. DNA for the CDR3: TGTGCCAGCACCGTAGCGGGAGGCTACTACAATGAGCAGTTCTTC. It yields the protein CASTVAGGYYNEQFF.